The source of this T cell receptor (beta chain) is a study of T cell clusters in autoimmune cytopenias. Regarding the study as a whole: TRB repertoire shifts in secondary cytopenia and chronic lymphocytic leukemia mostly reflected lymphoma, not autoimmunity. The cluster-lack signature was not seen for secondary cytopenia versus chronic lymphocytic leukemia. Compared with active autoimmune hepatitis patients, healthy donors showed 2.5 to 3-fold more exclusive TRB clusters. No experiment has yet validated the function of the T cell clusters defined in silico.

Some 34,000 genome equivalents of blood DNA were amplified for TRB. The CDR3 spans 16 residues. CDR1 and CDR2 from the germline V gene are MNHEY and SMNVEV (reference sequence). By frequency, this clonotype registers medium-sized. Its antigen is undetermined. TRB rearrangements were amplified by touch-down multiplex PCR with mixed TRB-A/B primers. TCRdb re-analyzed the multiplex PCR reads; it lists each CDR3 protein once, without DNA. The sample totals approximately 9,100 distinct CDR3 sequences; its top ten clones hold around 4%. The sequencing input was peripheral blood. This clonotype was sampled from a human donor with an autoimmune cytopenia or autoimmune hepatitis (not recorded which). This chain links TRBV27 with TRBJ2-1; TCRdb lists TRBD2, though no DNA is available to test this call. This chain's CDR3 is CASSAFAGSSYNEQFF.